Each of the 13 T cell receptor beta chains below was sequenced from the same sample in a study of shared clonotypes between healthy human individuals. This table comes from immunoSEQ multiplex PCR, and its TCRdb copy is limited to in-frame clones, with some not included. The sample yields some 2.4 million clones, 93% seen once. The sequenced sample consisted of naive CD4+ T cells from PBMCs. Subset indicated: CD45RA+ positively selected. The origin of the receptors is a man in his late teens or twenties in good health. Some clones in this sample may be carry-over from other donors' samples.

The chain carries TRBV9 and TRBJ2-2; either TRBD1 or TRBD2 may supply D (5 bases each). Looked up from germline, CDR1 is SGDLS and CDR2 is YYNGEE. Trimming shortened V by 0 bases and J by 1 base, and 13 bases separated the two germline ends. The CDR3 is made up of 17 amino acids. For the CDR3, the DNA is TGTGCCAGCAGCGTAGCTACAGGAGGAAAGAACACCGGGGAGCTGTTTTTT. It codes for CASSVATGGKNTGELFF. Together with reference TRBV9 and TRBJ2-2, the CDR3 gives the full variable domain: DSGVTQTPKHLITATGQRVTLRCSPRSGDLSVYWYQQSLDQGLQFLIQYYNGEERAKGNILERFSAQQFPDLHSELNLSSLELGDSALYFCASSVATGGKNTGELFFGEGSRLTVL.

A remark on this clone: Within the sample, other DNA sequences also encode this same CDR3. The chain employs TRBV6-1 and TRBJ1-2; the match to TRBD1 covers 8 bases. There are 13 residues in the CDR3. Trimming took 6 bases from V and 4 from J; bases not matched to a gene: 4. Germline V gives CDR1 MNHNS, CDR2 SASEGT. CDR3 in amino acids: CASSDRGGYGYTF. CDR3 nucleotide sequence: TGTGCCAGCAGCGACAGGGGAGGCTATGGCTACACCTTC.

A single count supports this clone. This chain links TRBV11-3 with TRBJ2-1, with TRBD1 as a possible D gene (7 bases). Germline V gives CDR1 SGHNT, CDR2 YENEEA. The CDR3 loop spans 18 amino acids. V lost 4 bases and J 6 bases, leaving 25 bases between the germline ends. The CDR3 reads CASSSPSASRQGGNEQFF. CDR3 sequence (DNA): TGTGCCAGCAGCTCCCCATCTGCTTCGCGACAGGGAGGCAATGAGCAGTTCTTC.

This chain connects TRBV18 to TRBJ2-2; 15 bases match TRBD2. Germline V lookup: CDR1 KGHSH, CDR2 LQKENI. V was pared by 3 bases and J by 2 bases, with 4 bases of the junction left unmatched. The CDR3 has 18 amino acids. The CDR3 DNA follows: TGTGCCAGCTCACCGCGGACTAGCGGGAGGGTAAACACCGGGGAGCTGTTTTTT. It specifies CASSPRTSGRVNTGELFF.

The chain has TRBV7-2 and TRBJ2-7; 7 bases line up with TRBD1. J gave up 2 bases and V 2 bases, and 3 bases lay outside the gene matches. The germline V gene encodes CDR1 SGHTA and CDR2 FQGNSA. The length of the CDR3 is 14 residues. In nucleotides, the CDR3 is TGTGCCAGCAGCTTAAGGGGACAGACCTACGAGCAGTACTTC. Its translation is CASSLRGQTYEQYF. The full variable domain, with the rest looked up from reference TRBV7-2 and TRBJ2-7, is GAGVSQSPSNKVTEKGKDVELRCDPISGHTALYWYRQSLGQGLEFLIYFQGNSAPDKSGLPSDRFSAERTGGSVSTLTIQRTQQEDSAVYLCASSLRGQTYEQYFGPGTRLTVT.

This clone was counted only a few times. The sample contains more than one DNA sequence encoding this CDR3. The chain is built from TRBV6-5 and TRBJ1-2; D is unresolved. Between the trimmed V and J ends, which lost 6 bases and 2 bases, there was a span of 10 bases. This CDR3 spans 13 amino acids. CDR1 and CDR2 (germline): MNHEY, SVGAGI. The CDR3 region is CASSPTPNYGYTF. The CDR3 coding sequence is TGTGCCAGCAGCCCAACACCAAACTATGGCTACACCTTC.

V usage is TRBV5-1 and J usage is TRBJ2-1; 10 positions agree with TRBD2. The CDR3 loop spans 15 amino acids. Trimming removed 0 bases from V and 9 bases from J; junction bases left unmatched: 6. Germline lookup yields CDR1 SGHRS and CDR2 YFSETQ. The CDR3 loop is CASSLEASGRGEQFF. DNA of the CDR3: TGCGCCAGCAGCTTGGAGGCTAGCGGGAGAGGTGAGCAGTTCTTC.

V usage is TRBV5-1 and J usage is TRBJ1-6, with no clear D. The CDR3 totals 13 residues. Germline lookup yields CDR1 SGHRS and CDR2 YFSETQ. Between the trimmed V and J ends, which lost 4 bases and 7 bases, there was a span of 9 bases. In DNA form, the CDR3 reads TGCGCCAGCAGCCCGGACCCAAATTCACCCCTCCACTTT. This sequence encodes CASSPDPNSPLHF.

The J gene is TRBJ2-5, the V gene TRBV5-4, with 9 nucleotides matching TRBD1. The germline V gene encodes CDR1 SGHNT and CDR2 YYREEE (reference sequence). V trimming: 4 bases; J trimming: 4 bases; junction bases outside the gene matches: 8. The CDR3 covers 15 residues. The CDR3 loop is CASSPRTGVRETQYF. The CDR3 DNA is TGTGCCAGCAGCCCGCGGACAGGGGTTCGAGAGACCCAGTACTTC.

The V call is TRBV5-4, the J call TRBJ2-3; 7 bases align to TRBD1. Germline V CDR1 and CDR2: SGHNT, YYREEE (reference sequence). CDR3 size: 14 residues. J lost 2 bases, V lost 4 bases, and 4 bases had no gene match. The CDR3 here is CASSAGTDTDTQYF. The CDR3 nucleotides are TGTGCCAGCAGCGCCGGGACAGACACAGATACGCAGTATTTT.

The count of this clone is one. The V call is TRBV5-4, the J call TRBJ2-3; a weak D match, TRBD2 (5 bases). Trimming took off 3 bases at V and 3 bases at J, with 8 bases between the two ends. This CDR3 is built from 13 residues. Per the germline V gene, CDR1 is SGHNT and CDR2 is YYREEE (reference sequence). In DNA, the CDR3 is TGTGCCAGCAGCTCGACTATGACAGATACGCAGTATTTT. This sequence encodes CASSSTMTDTQYF.

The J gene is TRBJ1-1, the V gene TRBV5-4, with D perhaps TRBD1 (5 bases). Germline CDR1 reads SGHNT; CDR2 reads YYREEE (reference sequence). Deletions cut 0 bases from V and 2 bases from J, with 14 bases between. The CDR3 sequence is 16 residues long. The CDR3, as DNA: TGTGCCAGCAGCTTGGCCCCAGGGAGTATAAACACTGAAGCTTTCTTT. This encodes CASSLAPGSINTEAFF.

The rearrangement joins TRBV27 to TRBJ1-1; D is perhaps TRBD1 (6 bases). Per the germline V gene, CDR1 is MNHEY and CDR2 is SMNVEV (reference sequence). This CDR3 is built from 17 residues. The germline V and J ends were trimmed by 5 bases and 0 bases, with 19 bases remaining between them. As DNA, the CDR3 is TGTGCCAGCAGTAATTTCCGGGACAAACTACTGAACACTGAAGCTTTCTTT. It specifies CASSNFRDKLLNTEAFF.